A selection of T cell receptor beta chains follows, all from one sample in a study of CXCR3-negative and CXCR3-positive naive CD8 T cells. From the 5' RACE reads, TCRdb lists one entry per CDR3 protein and no DNA. The listing contains over 80,000 distinct CDR3 sequences. Sequenced sample: naive CXCR3- CD8+ T cells from blood. These receptors all come from a human donor in good health. Some clones in this sample may be carry-over from other donors' samples. CDR3s include the opening cysteine and the closing phenylalanine or tryptophan. Each record gives: J gene, V gene, CDR3 protein.

TRBJ2-7 | TRBV12-3/TRBV12-4 | CASSSPGSPREQYF
TRBJ2-1 | TRBV19 | CASSSGPINEQFF
TRBJ1-4 | TRBV6-5 | CASSYSDGFKEKLFF
TRBJ2-1 | TRBV11-3 | CASSLVSRAEDEQFF
TRBJ1-2 | TRBV7-9 | CASSPGQGPGYTF
TRBJ2-1 | TRBV4-1 | CASRTSGNNEQFF
TRBJ2-7 | TRBV7-2 | CASRGGAYEQYF
TRBJ2-2 | TRBV11-2 | CASSLETTSTGELFF
TRBJ1-2 | TRBV7-9 | CASNTQGNVKYGYTF
TRBJ2-7 | TRBV12-3/TRBV12-4 | CASSLVLTMDSSYEQYF
TRBJ1-1 | TRBV5-1 | CASSLAGFLNTEAFF
TRBJ2-7 | TRBV20-1 | CSASLGGSYEQYF
TRBJ2-7 | TRBV28 | CASSFGQGGYEQYF
TRBJ2-4 | TRBV20-1 | CSARLGTGNIQYF
TRBJ2-5 | TRBV6-5 | CASSYWAEETQYF
TRBJ2-1 | TRBV5-1 | CASSDDDYYNEQFF
TRBJ1-1 | TRBV6-1 | CASSDHTDMNTEAFF
TRBJ2-1 | TRBV9 | CASSGDNEQFF
TRBJ2-7 | TRBV7-9 | CASSSGSTYEQYF